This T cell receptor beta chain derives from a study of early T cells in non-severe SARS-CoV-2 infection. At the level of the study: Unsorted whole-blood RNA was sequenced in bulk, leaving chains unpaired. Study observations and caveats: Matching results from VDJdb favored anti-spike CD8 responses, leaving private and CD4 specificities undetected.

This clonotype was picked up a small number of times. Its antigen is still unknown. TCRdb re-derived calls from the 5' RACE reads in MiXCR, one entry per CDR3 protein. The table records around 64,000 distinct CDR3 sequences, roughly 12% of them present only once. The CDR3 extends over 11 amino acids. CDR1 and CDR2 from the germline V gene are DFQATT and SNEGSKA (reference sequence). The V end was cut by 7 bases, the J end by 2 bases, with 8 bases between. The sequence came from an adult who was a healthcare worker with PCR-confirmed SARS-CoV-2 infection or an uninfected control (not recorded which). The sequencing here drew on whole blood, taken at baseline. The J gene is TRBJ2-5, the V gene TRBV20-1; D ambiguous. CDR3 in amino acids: CSVVGQETQYF. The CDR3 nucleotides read TGCAGTGTAGTCGGACAAGAGACCCAGTACTTC.